The present TCR beta chain was sequenced within a study of T cell clones after liver transplantation. On the study more broadly: Post-transplant blood was tracked for graft-donor-reactive T cell clones identified in a pre-transplant mixed lymphocyte reaction.

Germline values: CDR1 SGHRS, CDR2 YFSETQ. This CDR3 region has 14 residues. V gave up 5 bases and J gave up 0 bases, with 8 bases separating them. CD3+CD4+ and CD3+CD8+ cells were FACS-sorted from thawed unstimulated PBMCs. Comments on this clone: What it binds is not known.

General study results and limits: A larger donor-reactive than third-party decline suggested partial antigen-specific deletion.

Assay: immunoSEQ multiplex PCR; the TCRdb copy retains only in-frame clones and omits some. In the table there are under 90,000 clones, roughly 80% of which are singletons. Specimen: CD4+ T cells from blood, collected before liver transplant. The clonotype comes from a human donor who received a liver transplant. J is TRBJ2-2 and V is TRBV5-1; perhaps D is TRBD1 or TRBD2 (5 bases each). CDR3 region: CASSRGANTGELFF. DNA of the CDR3: TGCGCCAGCAGTAGAGGGGCGAACACCGGGGAGCTGTTTTTT.